This TCR beta chain appears in the sequencing data of a study of cytomegalovirus exposure and HLA in healthy donors. Generated by immunoSEQ multiplex PCR, the TCRdb table keeps only in-frame clones and is missing some. The sample shows 130,000 to 150,000 clones, around 88% of them seen only once. With 5 bases clipped from V and 11 bases from J, the junction kept 9 bases outside the gene matches. The germline CDR1 and CDR2 sequences are MNHEY and SVGAGI. The CDR3 has 14 amino acids. The donors were part of the roughly 120-subject validation cohort, which stood apart from the approximately 670-subject first cohort.

The chain couples TRBV6-5 to TRBJ2-1; 10 bases line up with TRBD2. The sequence derives from a woman between 18 and 30 years old in good health and CMV-seropositive. The sequencing sample was made of PBMCs. CDR3 sequence: CASSPPGLASQQFF. The CDR3 DNA is TGTGCCAGCAGTCCGCCGGGACTAGCGTCACAGCAGTTCTTC.